One sample yielded the 18 T cell receptor beta chains listed below, sequenced in a study of blood T cell repertoires in COVID-19. Libraries were prepared by immunoSEQ multiplex PCR; TCRdb keeps only in-frame clonotypes and omits some of them. The sample consists of approximately 300,000 clones, roughly nine tenths of them appearing once. The sequencing sample was made of PBMCs or T cells enriched from blood (not recorded which). The receptors were sampled from a man aged 55 to 70 who had recovered from COVID-19.

This chain connects TRBV4-3 to TRBJ2-5; maybe TRBD1 (5 bases). Between the trimmed V and J ends, which lost 0 bases and 5 bases, there was a span of 16 bases. The germline V gene encodes CDR1 LGHNA and CDR2 YSLEER. The CDR3 is 16 residues long. Here the CDR3 reads CASSQELAGLGETQYF. CDR3 nucleotide sequence: TGCGCCAGCAGCCAAGAATTGGCAGGGTTAGGCGAGACCCAGTACTTC.

The rearrangement links TRBV29-1 to TRBJ2-5; 7 bases agree with TRBD2. J gave up 5 bases and V 5 bases, and 2 bases lay outside the gene matches. Germline CDR1 is SQVTM and CDR2 is ANQGSEA. The CDR3 spans 11 residues. The CDR3 DNA reads as TGCAGCGTTAGGGAGGGGGAGACCCAGTACTTC. Its translation is CSVREGETQYF. Full variable domain (missing parts from reference TRBV29-1 and TRBJ2-5): SAVISQKPSRDICQRGTSLTIQCQVDSQVTMMFWYRQQPGQSLTLIATANQGSEATYESGFVIDKFPISRPNLTFSTLTVSNMSPEDSSIYLCSVREGETQYFGPGTRLLVL.

This chain uses TRBV27 with TRBJ2-7; D uncertain. The CDR3 consists of 12 residues. The ends were cut back, 4 bases at V and 12 bases at J, with 16 bases in the middle. Germline CDR1 reads MNHEY; CDR2 reads SMNVEV (reference sequence). CDR3 nucleotide sequence: TGTGCCAGCAGTTGGTGTCCTGAACCGGGGTACTTC. This codes for CASSWCPEPGYF.

The rearrangement links TRBV19 to TRBJ1-2; maybe TRBD1 (6 bases). The CDR3 spans 16 residues. CDR1 LNHDA and CDR2 SQIVND come from the germline V gene (reference sequence). V was pared by 5 bases and J by 1 base, with 17 bases between. CDR3 sequence: CASSVAGVEDNYGYTF. The CDR3 DNA sequence: TGTGCCAGTAGTGTGGCAGGGGTAGAGGATAACTATGGCTACACCTTC. Full variable domain (outside the CDR3, taken from reference TRBV19 and TRBJ1-2): DGGITQSPKYLFRKEGQNVTLSCEQNLNHDAMYWYRQDPGQGLRLIYYSQIVNDFQKGDIAEGYSVSREKKESFPLTVTSAQKNPTAFYLCASSVAGVEDNYGYTFGSGTRLTVV.

V usage is TRBV6-5 and J usage is TRBJ1-1, with TRBD1 matching over 7 bases. The germline V gene has CDR1 MNHEY and CDR2 SVGAGI. This CDR3 has 13 amino acids. Trimming at V came to 10 bases and at J to 2 bases, leaving 7 bases not matched to a gene. The CDR3 DNA reads TGTGCCACCCACAGGGGATCCAACACTGAAGCTTTCTTT. Residues: CATHRGSNTEAFF.

The chain recombines TRBV5-1 with TRBJ2-3; D possibly corresponds to TRBD1 (6 bases). The CDR3 has 14 residues. V shed 4 bases and J shed 3 bases, with 12 bases lying between them. Per germline, CDR1 SGHRS and CDR2 YFSETQ. CDR3 coding DNA: TGCGCCAGCAGCGATCCACAGGGTACAGATACGCAGTATTTT. Translation: CASSDPQGTDTQYF.

The DNA of the CDR3 is TGTGCCAGCAGTTTGCGTCTAGACAGCTCCTATAATTCACCCCTCCACTTT. This translates into CASSLRLDSSYNSPLHF. The rearrangement links TRBV27 to TRBJ1-6, with D perhaps matching TRBD1 (5 bases). Between the trimmed V and J ends, which lost 3 bases and 0 bases, there was a span of 12 bases. The CDR3 runs to 17 residues. Germline lookup yields CDR1 MNHEY and CDR2 SMNVEV (reference sequence).

This clone appeared once. The chain recombines TRBV6-2 or TRBV6-3 with TRBJ2-7; 9 bases agree with TRBD1. With V trimmed by 0 bases and J by 2 bases, 2 bases remained unmatched. Germline CDR1 MNHEY, CDR2 SVGEGT. This CDR3 is 15 amino acids long. The CDR3 is CASSYSRQGAYEQYF. The CDR3 DNA reads as TGTGCCAGCAGTTACTCGAGACAGGGGGCCTACGAGCAGTACTTC.

This clone has just one count. This chain links TRBV29-1 with TRBJ2-7, with 10 bases aligning to TRBD1. The germline gives CDR1 SQVTM, CDR2 ANQGSEA. The CDR3 is 13 residues long. The V gene end was trimmed by 3 bases and the J gene end by 2 bases; junction bases not matched to a gene: 1. This CDR3 is CSVEGTGAYEQYF. The CDR3 nucleotides read TGCAGCGTTGAGGGGACAGGGGCCTACGAGCAGTACTTC.

The genes are TRBV4-1 and TRBJ2-3; D call uncertain. The germline V gene has CDR1 MGHRA and CDR2 YSYEKL. The CDR3 length is 15 residues. V dropped 2 bases and J dropped 4 bases, with 13 bases sitting between them. The DNA for the CDR3 is TGCGCCAGCAGCCAATTAGCAATGGTCTCAGATACGCAGTATTTT. Its translation is CASSQLAMVSDTQYF.

The CDR3 region is CASSFRPSLDGYTF. The CDR3 DNA reads TGTGCCAGCAGTTTCAGGCCTTCGTTAGACGGCTACACCTTC. The V and J genes are TRBV27 and TRBJ1-2; D gene ambiguous. Per germline, CDR1 MNHEY and CDR2 SMNVEV (reference sequence). V was clipped by 3 bases and J by 8 bases, with 16 bases between them. This CDR3 has 14 amino acids.

The CDR3 spells CASSLSGPTDTQYF. The CDR3 region has the DNA TGCGCCAGCAGCTTGAGCGGGCCCACAGATACGCAGTATTTT. This rearrangement joins TRBV5-1 to TRBJ2-3; D perhaps matches TRBD2 (6 bases). The CDR3 is made up of 14 amino acids. Trimming removed 1 base from V and 2 bases from J, with 8 bases in between. CDR1 is SGHRS, CDR2 YFSETQ, per germline.

The genes are TRBV5-1 and TRBJ2-3; 7 bases map to TRBD1. This CDR3 region has 14 residues. Germline-derived CDR1 and CDR2 are SGHRS and YFSETQ. V dropped 5 bases and J dropped 4; count of bases not matched to a gene: 7. DNA for the CDR3: TGCGCCAGCAGGTTAGACAGGGTCCCAGATACGCAGTATTTT. It translates to CASRLDRVPDTQYF.

This clone was detected only once. The V and J genes are TRBV3-1 (or the pseudogene TRBV3-2) and TRBJ2-5; perhaps TRBD2 as D (6 bases). The CDR3 covers 13 residues. CDR1 is LGHDT and CDR2 is YNNKEL in the germline V gene (reference sequence). The V gene lost 1 base and the J gene lost 13 bases, with 16 bases spanning the gap. The DNA of the CDR3 is TGTGCCAGCAGCCAAGTAGAATGGGGACTCCGGTACTTC. It encodes CASSQVEWGLRYF.

The V and J genes are TRBV7-3 and TRBJ2-1, with TRBD1 matching 8 bases. J lost 7 bases, V lost 3 bases, and 8 bases had no gene match. The CDR3 length is 15 residues. Per the germline V gene, CDR1 is SGHTA and CDR2 is FQGTGA. CDR3 residues: CASSFGQGARNEQFF. The CDR3 nucleotides read TGTGCCAGCAGCTTTGGGCAGGGGGCTAGAAATGAGCAGTTCTTC.

The chain couples TRBV5-1 to TRBJ1-2, with 7 bases lining up with TRBD1. The V gene's germline CDR1 is SGHRS and CDR2 YFSETQ. This CDR3 is built from 13 residues. V lost 5 bases to trimming and J lost 7 bases; unmatched junction nucleotides: 8. This CDR3 is CASRLDRDSGYTF. CDR3 nucleotide sequence: TGCGCCAGCAGGCTAGACAGGGATAGTGGCTACACCTTC.

The V call is TRBV24-1, the J call TRBJ2-1, with D maybe TRBD1 (6 bases). CDR3 length equals 15 residues. V was cut by 3 bases and J by 6 bases, with 14 bases left in between. The V gene's germline CDR1 is KGHDR and CDR2 SFDVKD. DNA of the CDR3: TGTGCCACCAGTGATGTACAGGGACCGGGCAATGAGCAGTTCTTC. Amino acids: CATSDVQGPGNEQFF.

The chain joins TRBV29-1 to TRBJ2-3; D is unresolved. Per germline, CDR1 SQVTM and CDR2 ANQGSEA. The CDR3 has 11 amino acids. Trimming stripped 4 bases from V and 8 bases from J, with 10 bases between. The CDR3 DNA sequence: TGCAGCGTTGTCCCGTCGGGTACGCAGTATTTT. Translation gives CSVVPSGTQYF.